This T cell receptor (beta chain) originates from a study of T cells in Graves' hyperthyroidism and ophthalmopathy. General study findings and limits: Ophthalmopathy onset followed model prediction by a median about six months.

Patients were excluded for uncontrolled infection, other autoimmune disease, pregnancy or lactation. Based on clinical symptoms, serum thyroxine and TRAb, thyroid ultrasound and orbital computed tomography, diagnoses were reached. Isolation of PBMCs was performed on 8 to 10 ml fresh peripheral blood. From RNA transcripts, TCR beta CDR3 regions were amplified. In the first-round RT-PCR of the TCR CDR3, the HTBI primer set was used. One entry per CDR3 protein, called by TCRdb with MiXCR from the multiplex PCR reads. The table includes some 600,000 distinct CDR3 sequences, about 15% detected once. V was shortened by 3 bases and J by 8 bases, with 20 bases between the two germline ends. CDR3 length: 16 residues. This clonotype was detected only a few times. Its antigen remains unknown.

Specimen: blood. V is TRBV12-3 or TRBV12-4 and J is TRBJ2-1, with D tentatively TRBD2 (6 bases). This clonotype originated in a woman aged 25 to 39 with Graves' hyperthyroidism that later progressed to Graves' ophthalmopathy. The CDR3 DNA reads TGTGCCAGCAGTTTTTTTTTGCGGGGCCTAGAAGATGAGCAGTTCTTC. Protein sequence: CASSFFLRGLEDEQFF.